This T cell receptor (beta chain) comes out of a study of T cells in Graves' hyperthyroidism and ophthalmopathy. Overall study findings and caveats: Blood also showed most of the thyroid clonotypes that were expanded above 0.001.

V dropped 2 bases and J dropped 0; count of bases not matched to a gene: 13. The CDR3 length is 18 residues. Germline V gives CDR1 SGHRS, CDR2 YFSETQ. Amplification targeted TCR beta CDR3 regions from RNA transcripts. In the first-round RT-PCR of the TCR CDR3, the HTBI primer set was used. MiXCR, run by TCRdb on the multiplex PCR reads, gives a single entry per CDR3 protein. The sample records about 330,000 distinct CDR3 sequences, approximately 13% being singletons. This clonotype was counted only a few times. Its specificity is not known. The chain links TRBV5-1 to TRBJ2-7; 8 positions match TRBD1. The origin of this receptor is a woman in her thirties or forties with Graves' ophthalmopathy. The sequenced sample consisted of blood. The CDR3 is CASSFPEINTGGSYEQYF. Written as DNA, the CDR3 is TGCGCCAGCAGCTTCCCCGAGATAAACACAGGGGGCTCCTACGAGCAGTACTTC.